Detailed here is one T cell receptor (beta chain). This sample was taken from a study of blood T cells in healthy people across ages. V lost 1 base to trimming and J lost 0 bases; unmatched junction nucleotides: 3. This CDR3 is built from 15 residues. Germline V gene lookup returns CDR1 LGHDT and CDR2 YNNKEL (reference sequence). Through a sample-barcoded 5' primer and a J-beta primer mix, a second PCR was run for 7 to 11 cycles. Each CDR3 protein is one row after TCRdb ran MiXCR on the 5' RACE reads. In the table there are roughly 800,000 distinct CDR3 sequences, about 55% of which are singletons. The sequence was obtained from an older man in good health. The chain employs TRBV3-1 and TRBJ2-7; 7 bases align to TRBD2. Sequences were obtained from blood. The CDR3 coding sequence is TGTGCCAGCAGCCAAGTGGCTAGCGGCTCCTACGAGCAGTACTTC. It codes for CASSQVASGSYEQYF.